This T cell receptor beta chain was obtained from a study of blood T cell repertoires in COVID-19. On the study more broadly: The cDNA or gDNA used as material had been derived from T cells, B-cell-depleted T cells, or PBMCs.

Trimming took 0 bases from V and 3 from J, leaving 3 bases between them. The germline gives CDR1 SGDLS, CDR2 YYNGEE. This CDR3 is 12 amino acids long. Authors' data handling: Counts of nucleated cells, estimated from reference gene primer amplification, were obtained. Generated by immunoSEQ multiplex PCR, the TCRdb table keeps only in-frame clones and is missing some. That table supplies the V and J calls and clone size; D and trimming were determined from the DNA. Of about 290,000 clones listed, around four fifths are singletons. The specimen was peripheral blood. The rearrangement uses TRBV9 and TRBJ1-2; D not resolved. This receptor was obtained from a woman aged 50 to 60 with active or convalescent COVID-19. CDR3 sequence: CASSVGDYGYTF. CDR3 bases: TGTGCCAGCAGCGTAGGCGACTATGGCTACACCTTC.